This T cell receptor (beta chain) was retrieved from a study of molecular identifiers for immune sequencing clone quantification. About this clonotype: A read error may be the cause here, since a much bigger clone is one base away.

MiXCR, applied by TCRdb to the PCR reads, yields one record per CDR3 protein. The data contain tens of thousands of distinct CDR3 sequences, around 25% of them singletons. The TCR comes from a human donor in good health. Some libraries in this study had Jurkat cell RNA spiked in. Material for sequencing was naive CD8+ T cells from blood, with Jurkat cell RNA spiked in. Subset given: FACS-sorted CD8+CD4-CCR7+CD45RA+ naive T cells.

For the CDR3, the DNA is TGTGCCATCGGTGCACGGGACTCGAGCACAGATACGCAGTATTTT. Its translation: CAIGARDSSTDTQYF. The chain uses TRBV10-3 and TRBJ2-3, with TRBD2 as a possible D gene (6 bases). Germline V CDR1 and CDR2: ENHRY, SYGVKD. The germline V and J ends were trimmed by 8 bases and 0 bases, with 15 bases remaining between them. This CDR3 spans 15 amino acids.